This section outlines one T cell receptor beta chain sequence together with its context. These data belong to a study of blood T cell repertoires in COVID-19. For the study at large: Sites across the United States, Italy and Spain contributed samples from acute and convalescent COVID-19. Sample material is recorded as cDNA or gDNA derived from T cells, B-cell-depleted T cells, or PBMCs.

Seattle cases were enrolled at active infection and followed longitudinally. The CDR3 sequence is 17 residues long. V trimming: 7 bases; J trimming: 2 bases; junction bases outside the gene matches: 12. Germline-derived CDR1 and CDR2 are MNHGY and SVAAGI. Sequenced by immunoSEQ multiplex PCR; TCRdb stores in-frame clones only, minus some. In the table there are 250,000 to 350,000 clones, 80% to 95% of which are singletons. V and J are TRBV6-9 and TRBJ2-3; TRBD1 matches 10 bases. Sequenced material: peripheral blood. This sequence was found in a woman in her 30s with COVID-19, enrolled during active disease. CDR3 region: CASTTPPTGGNTDTQYF. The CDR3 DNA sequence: TGTGCCAGCACTACCCCCCCGACAGGGGGCAACACAGATACGCAGTATTTT.